Below, 11 T cell receptor beta chains from the same sample are listed, as sequenced in a study of blood T cell repertoires in COVID-19. Sequencing was performed with immunoSEQ multiplex PCR; in TCRdb, only in-frame clones are kept and a portion is missing. Here the sample spans roughly 220,000 clones, about 86% being singletons. The sample comprised peripheral blood. These receptors were obtained from a woman aged 25 to 45 who had recovered from COVID-19.

V gene TRBV24-1 combines with J gene TRBJ2-1; no clear D. This CDR3 spans 12 amino acids. Trimming pared 6 bases from V and 9 bases from J, leaving 11 bases between. Germline lookup yields CDR1 KGHDR and CDR2 SFDVKD. The chain's CDR3 is CATSNGWPEQFF. CDR3 in DNA: TGTGCCACCAGTAACGGGTGGCCTGAGCAGTTCTTC.

This clone was found once. The rearrangement links TRBV30 to TRBJ2-1; D is uncertain. V was shortened by 4 bases and J by 1 base, with 11 bases between the two germline ends. The CDR3 totals 14 residues. Germline loops: CDR1 GTSNPN, CDR2 SVGIG (reference sequence). The CDR3: CAWMHSASYNEQFF. CDR3 DNA: TGTGCCTGGATGCACAGTGCATCCTACAATGAGCAGTTCTTC.

The rearrangement links TRBV9 to TRBJ2-2; 8 bases agree with TRBD1. With V trimmed by 5 bases and J by 3 bases, 6 bases remained unmatched. Germline V gene lookup returns CDR1 SGDLS and CDR2 YYNGEE. The CDR3 totals 15 residues. In DNA, the CDR3 is TGTGCCAGCAGTCAGGGGGCGTGGGACACCGGGGAGCTGTTTTTT. Its protein product is CASSQGAWDTGELFF.

V and J are TRBV25-1 and TRBJ1-2; D perhaps matches TRBD1 (5 bases). The CDR3 loop spans 14 amino acids. Germline lookup yields CDR1 MGHDK and CDR2 SYGVNS. V was clipped by 11 bases and J by 8 bases, with 24 bases between them. The CDR3 DNA sequence: TGTGCCTCGGGAGGGACCCCTGGCTCCGGGGGCTACACCTTC. Amino acid sequence: CASGGTPGSGGYTF.

This sequence joins TRBV24-1 and TRBJ2-6, with a tentative D call TRBD1 (5 bases). The V end lost 1 base, the J end lost 0 bases, and 9 bases lay between the germline ends. This CDR3 spans 17 amino acids. Germline CDR1 and CDR2: KGHDR and SFDVKD. In nucleotides, the CDR3 is TGTGCCACCAGTGATTTTGACAGCCGCTCTGGGGCCAACGTCCTGACTTTC. Translating it yields CATSDFDSRSGANVLTF.

The chain combines TRBV28 with TRBJ1-1; TRBD1 agrees at 10 bases. The ends lost 4 bases at V and 2 bases at J; junction bases unmatched: 7. The germline CDR1 and CDR2 sequences are MDHEN and SYDVKM. This CDR3 comprises 16 residues. CDR3 loop: CASSSPGTGVNTEAFF. In DNA form, the CDR3 reads TGTGCCAGCAGTTCCCCTGGGACAGGGGTAAACACTGAAGCTTTCTTT.

V usage is TRBV11-2 and J usage is TRBJ1-2; no reliable D call. Trimming took off 3 bases at V and 8 bases at J, with 16 bases between the two ends. The CDR3 contains 14 residues. Per the germline V gene, CDR1 is SGHAT and CDR2 is FQNNGV. The CDR3 bases are TGTGCCAGCAGCTTGGATCTCGGGGTTAGGGGCTACACCTTC. It translates to CASSLDLGVRGYTF.

This sequence joins TRBV11-1 and TRBJ2-2, with TRBD1 matching 7 bases. Germline lookup yields CDR1 SGHAT and CDR2 FQDESV (reference sequence). The CDR3 is 15 residues long. Trimming took 5 bases from V and 5 from J; bases not matched to a gene: 8. The DNA of the CDR3 is TGTGCCAGCAGCCCCCGGACAGGTTGGACCGGGGAGCTGTTTTTT. It yields the protein CASSPRTGWTGELFF.

CDR3 protein: CASSFPSFRLAGISSTDTQYF. CDR3 DNA: TGTGCCAGCAGTTTCCCTAGTTTCCGACTAGCGGGGATTTCTAGCACAGATACGCAGTATTTT. The chain uses TRBV28 and TRBJ2-3; 11 nucleotides agree with TRBD2. The V segment lost 3 bases and the J segment 0 bases; nucleotides outside the gene matches: 17. This CDR3 has 21 amino acids. From germline, CDR1 is MDHEN and CDR2 SYDVKM.

V usage is TRBV28 and J usage is TRBJ1-1, with TRBD1 matching 12 bases. The length of the CDR3 is 14 residues. Germline V lookup: CDR1 MDHEN, CDR2 SYDVKM. V shed 7 bases, J shed 2 bases, and the junction held 2 bases outside the gene matches. For the CDR3, the DNA is TGTGCCAGCATCGGGACAGGGGGCAACACTGAAGCTTTCTTT. Translated: CASIGTGGNTEAFF.

The chain uses TRBV5-4 and TRBJ2-1; 7 bases are shared with TRBD2. CDR3 size: 14 residues. V dropped 4 bases and J dropped 15; count of bases not matched to a gene: 16. In germline, CDR1 is SGHNT, CDR2 YYREEE (reference sequence). The CDR3 is CASSPSRDYHGGFF. Written as DNA, the CDR3 is TGTGCCAGCAGCCCGTCCCGGGACTATCACGGTGGGTTCTTC.